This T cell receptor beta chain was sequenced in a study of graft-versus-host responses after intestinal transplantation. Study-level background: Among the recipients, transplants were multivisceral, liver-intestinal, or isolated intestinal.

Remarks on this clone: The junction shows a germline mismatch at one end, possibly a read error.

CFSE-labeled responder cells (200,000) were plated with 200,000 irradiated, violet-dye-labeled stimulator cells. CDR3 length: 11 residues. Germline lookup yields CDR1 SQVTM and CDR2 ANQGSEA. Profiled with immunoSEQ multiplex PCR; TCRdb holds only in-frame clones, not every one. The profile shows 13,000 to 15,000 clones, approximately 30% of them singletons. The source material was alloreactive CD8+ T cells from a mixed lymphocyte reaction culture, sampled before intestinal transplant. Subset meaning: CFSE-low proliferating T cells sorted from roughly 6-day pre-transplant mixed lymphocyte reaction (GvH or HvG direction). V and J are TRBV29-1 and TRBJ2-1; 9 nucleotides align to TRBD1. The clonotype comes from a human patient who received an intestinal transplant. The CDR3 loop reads CSVAQQGAQVF. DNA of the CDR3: TGCAGCGTTGCACAACAGGGGGCGCAGGTCTTC.